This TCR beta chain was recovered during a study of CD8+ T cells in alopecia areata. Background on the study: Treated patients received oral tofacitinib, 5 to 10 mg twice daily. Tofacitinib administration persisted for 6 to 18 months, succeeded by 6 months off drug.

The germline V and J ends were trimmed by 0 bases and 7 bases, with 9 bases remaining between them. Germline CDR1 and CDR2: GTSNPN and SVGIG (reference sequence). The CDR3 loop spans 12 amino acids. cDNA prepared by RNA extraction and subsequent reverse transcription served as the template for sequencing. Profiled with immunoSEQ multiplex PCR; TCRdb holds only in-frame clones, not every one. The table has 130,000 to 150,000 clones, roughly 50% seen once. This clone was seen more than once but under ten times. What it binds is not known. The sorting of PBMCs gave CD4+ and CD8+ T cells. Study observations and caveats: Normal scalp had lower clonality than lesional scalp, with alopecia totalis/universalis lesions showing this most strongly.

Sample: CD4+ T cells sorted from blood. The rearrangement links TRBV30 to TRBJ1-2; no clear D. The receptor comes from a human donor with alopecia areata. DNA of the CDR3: TGTGCCTGGAGTGTACGACTACGTGGCTACACCTTC. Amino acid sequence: CAWSVRLRGYTF.